A selection of T cell receptor beta chains follows, all from one sample in a study of post-analysis software for immune sequencing data. TCRdb redid the calling of the PCR reads with MiXCR, one entry per CDR3 protein. The table shows around 700,000 distinct CDR3 sequences, with about 60% occurring only once. Sequences were obtained from blood. The receptors were gathered from a girl aged 2-10 years with multiple sclerosis. The CDR3 runs from the conserved cysteine through the conserved F or W. The order of the fields is J gene, D gene, V gene, clone size, CDR3 DNA, CDR3 protein. D genes are given only for firm matches. Clone size is not always given. Where it is, it says once, few, many or a class for expanded clones.

j_call: TRBJ2-1
d_call: TRBD2
v_call: TRBV20-1
clone_size: few
cdr3_nt: TGCAGTGCTACTGTACGGGGGGAGGTGGACAATGGGCAGTTCTTC
cdr3_aa: CSATVRGEVDNGQFF

j_call: TRBJ2-7
d_call: TRBD2
v_call: TRBV6-8
clone_size: -
cdr3_nt: TGTGCCAGCACCCGGCGGACTAGCGGGAACCCCTACGAGCAGTACTTC
cdr3_aa: CASTRRTSGNPYEQYF

j_call: TRBJ2-1
d_call: -
v_call: TRBV10-1
clone_size: few
cdr3_nt: TGCGCCAGCAGTGACCCCCAAGATAACGATGAGCAGTTCTTC
cdr3_aa: CASSDPQDNDEQFF

j_call: TRBJ2-5
d_call: TRBD1
v_call: TRBV10-2
clone_size: -
cdr3_nt: TGCGCCAGCACCAAAGGACAGGGGCTGACCCAGTACTTC
cdr3_aa: CASTKGQGLTQYF

j_call: TRBJ2-5
d_call: -
v_call: TRBV12-3/TRBV12-4
clone_size: -
cdr3_nt: TGTGCCAGCAGTTTGGGGGGTGGGACCCAGTACTTC
cdr3_aa: CASSLGGGTQYF

j_call: TRBJ2-3
d_call: -
v_call: TRBV4-2
clone_size: few
cdr3_nt: TGTGCCAGCAGCCAAGATCTGTCGCTAGGGACCACAGATACGCAGTATTTT
cdr3_aa: CASSQDLSLGTTDTQYF

j_call: TRBJ2-5
d_call: TRBD2
v_call: TRBV6-5
clone_size: -
cdr3_nt: TGTGCCAGCAGAGGACTAGCGGGAGCGGGAGAGACCCAGTACTTC
cdr3_aa: CASRGLAGAGETQYF

j_call: TRBJ2-6
d_call: TRBD1
v_call: TRBV10-3
clone_size: -
cdr3_nt: TGTGCCATCAGACCCGGACAGGAAAGCTCTGGGGCCAACGTCCTGACTTTC
cdr3_aa: CAIRPGQESSGANVLTF

j_call: TRBJ2-3
d_call: TRBD1
v_call: TRBV7-2
clone_size: few
cdr3_nt: TGTGCCAGCTCTGGGACAGTCGAAGGCACAGATACGCAGTATTTT
cdr3_aa: CASSGTVEGTDTQYF

j_call: TRBJ2-7
d_call: TRBD2
v_call: TRBV4-1
clone_size: -
cdr3_nt: TGCGCCAGCAGCCAAGGACTAGCGCTCTACGAGCAGTACTTC
cdr3_aa: CASSQGLALYEQYF

j_call: TRBJ1-6
d_call: TRBD1
v_call: TRBV3-1
clone_size: -
cdr3_nt: TGTGCCAGCAGCCAAAAAGGGGGTGGGACAGCTGGGCCACCCCTCCACTTT
cdr3_aa: CASSQKGGGTAGPPLHF

j_call: TRBJ2-1
d_call: TRBD1
v_call: TRBV29-1
clone_size: -
cdr3_nt: TGCAGCTCCCTTCGGGACAGGTTATACAATGAGCAGTTCTTC
cdr3_aa: CSSLRDRLYNEQFF

j_call: TRBJ1-2
d_call: -
v_call: TRBV12-3/TRBV12-4
clone_size: -
cdr3_nt: TGTGCCAGCAGTTTAATGGGAGGTGGCTACACCTTC
cdr3_aa: CASSLMGGGYTF

j_call: TRBJ1-5
d_call: TRBD1
v_call: TRBV9
clone_size: few
cdr3_nt: TGTGCCAGCAGCCCCGGGACAGCTCCTTATAGCAATCAGCCCCAGCATTTT
cdr3_aa: CASSPGTAPYSNQPQHF

j_call: TRBJ2-3
d_call: TRBD2
v_call: TRBV20-1
clone_size: -
cdr3_nt: TGCAGTGCAAGGGGAGGGAGCGGGGGCCTAAAGCAGTATTTT
cdr3_aa: CSARGGSGGLKQYF

j_call: TRBJ2-1
d_call: -
v_call: TRBV15
clone_size: few
cdr3_nt: TGTGCCACCAGCAGAGAAGGGCCCCCGAATGAGCAGTTCTTC
cdr3_aa: CATSREGPPNEQFF

j_call: TRBJ2-6
d_call: -
v_call: TRBV7-9
clone_size: many
cdr3_nt: TGTGCCAGCAGCTTAGTATCCTCTGGGGCCAACGTCCTGACTTTC
cdr3_aa: CASSLVSSGANVLTF

j_call: TRBJ2-3
d_call: -
v_call: TRBV11-2
clone_size: -
cdr3_nt: TGTGCCAGCAGCTTATATGGCGTTTATACGCAGTATTTT
cdr3_aa: CASSLYGVYTQYF

j_call: TRBJ2-5
d_call: -
v_call: TRBV6-2/TRBV6-3
clone_size: -
cdr3_nt: TGTGCCAGCATGGTCGGGACCCCGGGGACCCAGTACTTC
cdr3_aa: CASMVGTPGTQYF

j_call: TRBJ1-5
d_call: -
v_call: TRBV28
clone_size: few
cdr3_nt: TGTGCCAGCAGTTTACAGGTGCCAAGCAATCAGCCCCAGCATTTT
cdr3_aa: CASSLQVPSNQPQHF

j_call: TRBJ2-6
d_call: -
v_call: TRBV20-1
clone_size: few
cdr3_nt: TGCAGTGCTAGACCACGGAGGATCTCGGCCTCTGGGGCCAACGTCCTGACTTTC
cdr3_aa: CSARPRRISASGANVLTF

j_call: TRBJ2-7
d_call: TRBD2
v_call: TRBV28
clone_size: -
cdr3_nt: TGTGCCAGCAGTTTGAGAGTTGGGACTAGCGACTACGAGCAGTACTTC
cdr3_aa: CASSLRVGTSDYEQYF

j_call: TRBJ2-1
d_call: TRBD1
v_call: TRBV12-3/TRBV12-4
clone_size: -
cdr3_nt: TGTGCCAGCAGTCCGGGACAGGGTGGAGATGAGCAGTTCTTC
cdr3_aa: CASSPGQGGDEQFF

j_call: TRBJ2-3
d_call: -
v_call: TRBV7-2
clone_size: -
cdr3_nt: TGTGCCAGCAGCTTACCGGGGGTGGATACGCAGTATTTT
cdr3_aa: CASSLPGVDTQYF

j_call: TRBJ1-2
d_call: TRBD1
v_call: TRBV3-1
clone_size: once
cdr3_nt: TGTGCCAGCAGCCCCGGATCGGGACAGGGCTATGGCTACACCTTC
cdr3_aa: CASSPGSGQGYGYTF

j_call: TRBJ2-7
d_call: TRBD2
v_call: TRBV6-1
clone_size: -
cdr3_nt: TGTGCCAGCTGTCTTAGCGGGAACTACGAGCAGTACTTC
cdr3_aa: CASCLSGNYEQYF

j_call: TRBJ2-7
d_call: -
v_call: TRBV7-9
clone_size: -
cdr3_nt: TGTGCCAGCAGCTTAGAAGTAGGACCAAACTACGAGCAGTACTTC
cdr3_aa: CASSLEVGPNYEQYF

j_call: TRBJ1-6
d_call: -
v_call: TRBV15
clone_size: -
cdr3_nt: TGTGCCACCAGCAGCATAGACGGGTTCCTCCACTTT
cdr3_aa: CATSSIDGFLHF